This T cell receptor (beta chain) comes out of a study of T-cell memory formation after mild COVID-19. The wider study: Clusters were largely donor specific.

TCRdb called the 5' RACE reads again in MiXCR, with one record for every CDR3 protein. The table has 500,000 to 650,000 distinct CDR3 sequences, roughly 20% seen once. The CDR3 is 13 amino acids. The V and J ends lost 2 bases and 4 bases, in that order; junction bases with no gene match: 4. Germline CDR1 SQVTM, CDR2 ANQGSEA. The chain joins TRBV29-1 to TRBJ2-7, with 8 bases identical to TRBD1. The origin of this receptor is an adult woman who had mild COVID-19 (a few samples of this study predate the infection). Cell type and time point are not known. Sequencing was carried out using PBMCs or a T cell subset sorted from them (not recorded which). The CDR3 nucleotides are TGCAGCGTTGAAAGGCAGGGGGCATACGAGCAGTACTTC. Translation: CSVERQGAYEQYF.